The 13 T cell receptor beta chains presented below share a single source sample, sequenced in a study of blood T cell repertoires in COVID-19. Assay used: immunoSEQ multiplex PCR; TCRdb lists only in-frame clones, some missing. The table lists approximately 240,000 clones, around 90% of them singletons. The sequenced sample was PBMCs or T cells enriched from blood (not recorded which). Source of these receptors: a woman between 25 and 40 years old with acute COVID-19.

The chain combines TRBV5-5 with TRBJ2-7; weak D call: TRBD1 (6 bases). Trimming left V 6 bases short and J 4 bases short, with 14 bases between. The CDR3 spans 13 residues. CDR1 and CDR2 from the germline V gene are SGHKS and YYEKEE (reference sequence). CDR3 DNA sequence: TGTGCCAGCACAACCCGAGACAGGTACGAGCAGTACTTC. Translation gives CASTTRDRYEQYF.

V usage is TRBV6-5 and J usage is TRBJ1-1; D unresolved. CDR1 and CDR2 (germline): MNHEY, SVGAGI. The V end lost 6 bases, the J end lost 1 base, and 12 bases lay between the germline ends. This CDR3 spans 14 amino acids. Here the CDR3 reads CASSRDGANTEAFF. CDR3 nucleotide sequence: TGTGCCAGCAGCCGAGACGGAGCGAACACTGAAGCTTTCTTT.

The V call is TRBV12-5, the J call TRBJ2-7; 9 nucleotides agree with TRBD2. This CDR3 is built from 18 residues. Germline V lookup: CDR1 LGHNT, CDR2 FRNRAP. Unmatched junction bases numbered 14, after V lost 5 bases and J lost 0 bases. CDR3 DNA: TGTGCTAGTGGTCCAACGGGGCTAGCGGGACCTAGCTCCTACGAGCAGTACTTC. It codes for CASGPTGLAGPSSYEQYF.

CDR3 protein: CASSQEGGEDGYTF. For the CDR3, the DNA is TGTGCCAGCAGCCAAGAAGGGGGGGAGGATGGCTACACCTTC. The J gene is TRBJ1-2, the V gene TRBV4-2, with D possibly being TRBD1 (6 bases). The CDR3 has 14 residues. CDR1 and CDR2 from the germline V gene are LGHNA and YNFKEQ. The germline V and J ends were trimmed by 0 bases and 6 bases, with 11 bases remaining between them.

The genes are TRBV3-1 (or the pseudogene TRBV3-2) and TRBJ1-6; a possible D gene is TRBD1 (6 bases). Trimming removed 6 bases from V and 10 bases from J, with 16 bases in between. The CDR3 is 14 residues long. Germline loops: CDR1 LGHDT, CDR2 YNNKEL (reference sequence). CDR3 amino acids: CASSAGQSISPLHF. CDR3 DNA: TGTGCCAGCAGTGCCGGACAGTCCATCTCACCCCTCCACTTT.

The chain has TRBV20-1 and TRBJ1-6; D gene ambiguous. CDR1 and CDR2 (germline): DFQATT, SNEGSKA (reference sequence). The CDR3 totals 10 residues. This CDR3 reads CSAYNSPLHF. The CDR3 DNA is TGCAGCGCCTATAATTCACCCCTCCACTTT.

The chain recombines TRBV28 with TRBJ2-5; D gene unclear. There are 14 residues in the CDR3. V was cut by 0 bases and J by 5 bases, with 10 bases left in between. The germline V gene encodes CDR1 MDHEN and CDR2 SYDVKM. The CDR3 DNA follows: TGTGCCAGCAGTTTATGGGCGGCCCAGGAGACCCAGTACTTC. It codes for CASSLWAAQETQYF.

The chain recombines TRBV28 with TRBJ1-5; 10 bases are a match to TRBD1. This CDR3 is built from 16 residues. Losses at the gene ends were 4 bases for V and 0 bases for J; bases not matched to a gene: 3. CDR1 and CDR2 (germline): MDHEN, SYDVKM. The CDR3 loop reads CASSSRTGGSNQPQHF. The CDR3, as DNA: TGTGCCAGCAGTTCACGGACAGGGGGTAGCAATCAGCCCCAGCATTTT.

The chain has TRBV5-4 and TRBJ1-1; tentatively, D is TRBD1 (6 bases). The CDR3 has 15 residues. The V end lost 0 bases, the J end lost 4 bases, and 13 bases lay between the germline ends. Germline V gene sequence: CDR1 SGHNT, CDR2 YYREEE (reference sequence). CDR3 in amino acids: CASSLALGGATEAFF. In DNA form, the CDR3 reads TGTGCCAGCAGCTTGGCTCTTGGGGGGGCCACTGAAGCTTTCTTT.

The CDR3 bases are TGTGCCAGCAGTTTAAGCCTAGCGGGGTTGGCGGAGACCCAGTACTTC. The encoded protein is CASSLSLAGLAETQYF. V gene TRBV28 combines with J gene TRBJ2-5, with 9 bases aligning to TRBD2. Losses at the gene ends were 2 bases for V and 5 bases for J; bases not matched to a gene: 9. The germline gives CDR1 MDHEN, CDR2 SYDVKM. This CDR3 has 16 residues.

The chain recombines TRBV24-1 with TRBJ2-2, with 7 bases matching TRBD1. The CDR3 covers 15 residues. With V trimmed by 7 bases and J by 4 bases, 8 bases remained unmatched. Germline V gene sequence: CDR1 KGHDR, CDR2 SFDVKD. Written as DNA, the CDR3 is TGTGCCACCAGGAACAGGGGCGAAGGCACCGGGGAGCTGTTTTTT. It encodes CATRNRGEGTGELFF.

The chain couples TRBV9 to TRBJ2-5; 7 bases agree with TRBD1. Trimming removed 6 bases from V and 4 bases from J; junction bases left unmatched: 9. The CDR3 contains 14 residues. CDR1 is SGDLS, CDR2 YYNGEE, per germline. CDR3 in amino acids: CASNEGGAGETQYF. The CDR3, as DNA: TGTGCCAGCAACGAAGGGGGCGCAGGAGAGACCCAGTACTTC.

The genes are TRBV28 and TRBJ1-2, with 9 positions matching TRBD1. With 5 bases clipped from V and 4 bases from J, the junction kept 8 bases outside the gene matches. Germline assignment: CDR1 MDHEN and CDR2 SYDVKM. The CDR3 sequence is 15 residues long. The CDR3 DNA follows: TGTGCCAGCAGTCCTACCGGGACAGGGTCCTATGGCTACACCTTC. Protein product: CASSPTGTGSYGYTF.